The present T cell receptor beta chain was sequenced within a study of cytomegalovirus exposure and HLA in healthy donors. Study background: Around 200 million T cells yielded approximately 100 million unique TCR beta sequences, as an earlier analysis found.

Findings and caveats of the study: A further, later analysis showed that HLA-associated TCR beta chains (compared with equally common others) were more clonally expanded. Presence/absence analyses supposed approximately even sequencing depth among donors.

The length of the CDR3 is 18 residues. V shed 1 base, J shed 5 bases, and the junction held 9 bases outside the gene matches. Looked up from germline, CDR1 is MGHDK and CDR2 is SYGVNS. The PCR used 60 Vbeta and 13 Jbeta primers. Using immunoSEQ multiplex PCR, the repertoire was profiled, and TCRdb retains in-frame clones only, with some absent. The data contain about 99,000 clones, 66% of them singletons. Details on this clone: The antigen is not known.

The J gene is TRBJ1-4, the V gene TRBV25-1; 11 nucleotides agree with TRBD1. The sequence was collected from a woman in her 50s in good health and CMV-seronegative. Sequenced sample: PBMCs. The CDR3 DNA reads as TGTGCCAGCAGTGAATCCCGCCCGGACAGGGGGCTGAATGAAAAACTGTTTTTT. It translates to CASSESRPDRGLNEKLFF.